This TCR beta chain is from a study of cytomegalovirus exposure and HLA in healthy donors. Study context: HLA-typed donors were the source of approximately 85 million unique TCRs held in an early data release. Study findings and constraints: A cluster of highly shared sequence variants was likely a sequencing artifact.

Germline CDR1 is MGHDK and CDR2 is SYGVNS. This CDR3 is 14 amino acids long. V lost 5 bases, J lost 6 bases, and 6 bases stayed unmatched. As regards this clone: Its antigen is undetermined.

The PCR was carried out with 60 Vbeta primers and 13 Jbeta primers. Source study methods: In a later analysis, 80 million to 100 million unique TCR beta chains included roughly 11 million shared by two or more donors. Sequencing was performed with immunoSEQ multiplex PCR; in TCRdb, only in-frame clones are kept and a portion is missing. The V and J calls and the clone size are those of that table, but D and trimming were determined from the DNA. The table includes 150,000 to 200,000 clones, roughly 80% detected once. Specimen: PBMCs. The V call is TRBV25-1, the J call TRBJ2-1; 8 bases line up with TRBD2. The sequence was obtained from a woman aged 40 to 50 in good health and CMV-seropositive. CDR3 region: CASSRAGEGNEQFF. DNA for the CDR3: TGTGCCAGCAGTAGAGCGGGAGAAGGCAATGAGCAGTTCTTC.